Sequencing of this T cell receptor beta chain was carried out in a study of blood T cell repertoires in COVID-19. Germline V gene lookup returns CDR1 MNHNS and CDR2 SASEGT. The V end lost 3 bases, the J end lost 5 bases, and 13 bases lay between the germline ends. The CDR3 loop spans 14 amino acids. Sequencing was performed with immunoSEQ multiplex PCR; in TCRdb, only in-frame clones are kept and a portion is missing. This table has around 270,000 clones, 84% appearing once. The rearrangement joins TRBV6-1 to TRBJ1-2, with D possibly being TRBD1 (5 bases). Sequenced material: peripheral blood. This clonotype was sampled from a woman aged 35 to 49 who had recovered from COVID-19. The CDR3: CASSDPRAWYGYTF. In nucleotides, the CDR3 is TGTGCCAGCAGTGACCCCAGGGCCTGGTATGGCTACACCTTC.